The clone carrying this TCR beta chain was counted once. These data belong to a study of blood T cell repertoires in COVID-19. The overall study: Samples of COVID-19 (acute and convalescent) were obtained from the United States, Italy and Spain. In each case, the material was cDNA or gDNA derived from T cells, B-cell-depleted T cells, or PBMCs.

Unmatched junction bases numbered 9, after V lost 0 bases and J lost 9 bases. The CDR3 loop spans 16 amino acids. Germline V gives CDR1 LGHNA, CDR2 YNFKEQ. In the original processing: Amplifying reference gene primers gave estimates of nucleated cell counts. Repertoires were generated with immunoSEQ multiplex PCR, while TCRdb's copy carries only in-frame clones and drops some. V and J calls plus clone size are reproduced from that table; the DNA served to infer D and trimming. Of 140,000 to 150,000 clones listed, roughly 79% were seen once; the top ten hold roughly 8%. Material for sequencing was peripheral blood. The clonotype was recovered from a human donor with acute or convalescent COVID-19. The donor label of this sample is uncertain. J is TRBJ2-1 and V is TRBV4-2, with 9 bases lining up with TRBD2. The CDR3 protein is CASSQDPSGALGEQFF. The CDR3 DNA reads TGTGCCAGCAGCCAAGACCCTAGCGGGGCGTTAGGTGAGCAGTTCTTC.